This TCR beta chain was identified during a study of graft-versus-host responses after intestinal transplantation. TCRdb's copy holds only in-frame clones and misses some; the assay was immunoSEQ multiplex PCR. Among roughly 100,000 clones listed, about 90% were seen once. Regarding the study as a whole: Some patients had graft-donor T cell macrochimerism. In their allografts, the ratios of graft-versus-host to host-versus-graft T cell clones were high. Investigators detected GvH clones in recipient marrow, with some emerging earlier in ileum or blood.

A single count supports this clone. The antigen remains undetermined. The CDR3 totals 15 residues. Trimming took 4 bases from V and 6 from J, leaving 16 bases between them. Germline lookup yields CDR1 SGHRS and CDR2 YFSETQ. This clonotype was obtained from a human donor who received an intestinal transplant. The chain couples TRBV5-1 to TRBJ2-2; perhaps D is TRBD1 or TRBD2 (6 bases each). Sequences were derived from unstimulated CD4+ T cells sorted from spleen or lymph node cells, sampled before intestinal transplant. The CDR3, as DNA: TGCGCCAGCAGCCGCCAAGAAGGGGGGCCCGGGGAGCTGTTTTTT. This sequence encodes CASSRQEGGPGELFF.